The rows below give T cell receptor beta chains drawn from one sample of a study of blood T cell repertoires in COVID-19. The table came from immunoSEQ multiplex PCR; TCRdb's copy has only in-frame clones and leaves some out. Altogether 80,000 or so clones are present, roughly 80% being singletons, with the ten largest covering 15% to 20%. The material sequenced was peripheral blood. The receptor source for this set is a woman aged 55-70 years with acute or convalescent COVID-19. Each CDR3 is given with its conserved first and last residue. A D gene is named only where the DNA matches it firmly. Clone size is not always given. Where it is, it says once, few, many or a class for expanded clones.

v_gene	abundance	j_gene	d_gene	CDR3nt	CDR3aa
TRBV19	.	TRBJ2-1	.	TGTGCCAGTAGTTTCCGGGGTGCTCACAATGAGCAGTTCTTC	CASSFRGAHNEQFF
TRBV5-1	.	TRBJ1-3	.	TGCGCCAGCAGCTTAGGTAACAGCCCGAACTCTGGAAACACCATATATTTT	CASSLGNSPNSGNTIYF
TRBV7-9	.	TRBJ2-7	TRBD1	TGTGCCAGCAGCTTAGCGTCCGGGACAGGGCAATCCTACGAGCAGTACTTC	CASSLASGTGQSYEQYF
TRBV19	.	TRBJ2-7	.	TGTGCCAGTAGTACAGGGATCAGCTCCTACGAGCAGTACTTC	CASSTGISSYEQYF
TRBV6-2/TRBV6-3	.	TRBJ2-1	.	TGTGCCAGCAGTTACGGGCCAGGGGCCTCACACAATGAGCAGTTCTTC	CASSYGPGASHNEQFF
TRBV6-5	.	TRBJ2-1	TRBD1	TGTGCCAGCAGTTACTATGGGACAGGGGCCGAGAATGAGCAGTTCTTC	CASSYYGTGAENEQFF
TRBV5-1	.	TRBJ2-1	.	TGCGCCAGCAGCTTGTACCACAGGGCCGCCGATGAGCAGTTCTTC	CASSLYHRAADEQFF
TRBV7-9	few	TRBJ1-5	TRBD1	TGTGCCAGCAGCCCAGGGGGCGGGGGTCAGCCCCAGCATTTT	CASSPGGGGQPQHF
TRBV10-1	.	TRBJ2-3	.	TGCGCCAGCAGTGATGTTGACGGGGAAAGCACAGATACGCAGTATTTT	CASSDVDGESTDTQYF
TRBV15	.	TRBJ1-2	.	TGTGCCACCAGCAGGGAAGAAGGGGATGGCTACACCTTC	CATSREEGDGYTF
TRBV30	few	TRBJ1-6	TRBD1	TGTGCCTGGAGTGCCCGAGGACAGGGTTCATCGCTCCACTTT	CAWSARGQGSSLHF
TRBV3-1/TRBV3-2	.	TRBJ1-1	.	TGTGCCAGCAGTCAGGGGTCCCGGGGCACTGAAGCTTTCTTT	CASSQGSRGTEAFF
TRBV13	.	TRBJ2-5	TRBD2	TGTGCCAGCAGCTTAAGAGGTAGCGGGGGTGCAGAGACCCAGTACTTC	CASSLRGSGGAETQYF
TRBV10-3	.	TRBJ1-2	.	TGTGCCATCAGTGGACAGGCTGGTCAGGGCTACACCTTC	CAISGQAGQGYTF
TRBV19	.	TRBJ2-1	.	TGTGCCAGTAACCCAGGGCGAAGTAACAATGAGCAGTTCTTC	CASNPGRSNNEQFF
TRBV5-6	.	TRBJ2-6	.	TGTGCCAGCAGTTCGATACAGGGACGAGCTGGGGCCAACGTCCTGACTTTC	CASSSIQGRAGANVLTF
TRBV9	once	TRBJ2-3	.	TGTGCCAGCAGAGGGGGGGGCAAGGAGCAGTATTTT	CASRGGGKEQYF
TRBV11-2	once	TRBJ2-1	TRBD2	TGTGCCAGCAGCGGAGCGGGGGGGCCCGCCCACAATGAGCAGTTCTTC	CASSGAGGPAHNEQFF
TRBV5-1	.	TRBJ1-2	.	TGCGCCAGCTCAGGGCCCGAAGAAGGCTACACCTTC	CASSGPEEGYTF
TRBV5-6	.	TRBJ2-6	.	TGTGCCAGCAGCTTGACAGATCCCTCTGGGGCCAACGTCCTGACTTTC	CASSLTDPSGANVLTF
TRBV13	.	TRBJ2-3	TRBD2	TGTGCCAGCAGCTCAAGGACTAGCGGGGGGACCACAGATACGCAGTATTTT	CASSSRTSGGTTDTQYF
TRBV19	.	TRBJ1-2	.	TGTGCCAGTAGTATTCCTCGGTCTAACTATGGCTACACCTTC	CASSIPRSNYGYTF
TRBV29-1	once	TRBJ1-1	TRBD1	TGCAGCGTTTGGGGACAGGGTTTTTGGAACACTGAAGCTTTCTTT	CSVWGQGFWNTEAFF
TRBV5-4	.	TRBJ2-1	TRBD2	TGTGCCAGCAGCTTGAGCGGGGTACCTTACAATGAGCAGTTCTTC	CASSLSGVPYNEQFF
TRBV5-1	.	TRBJ1-2	TRBD1	TGCGCCAGCAGCTCCGGCGGGACAGGGGGTGTCGGGGGCTACACCTTC	CASSSGGTGGVGGYTF
TRBV7-2	.	TRBJ2-6	.	TGTGCCAGCAGTTACAGGGCTGGGGCCAACGTCCTGACTTTC	CASSYRAGANVLTF
TRBV29-1	.	TRBJ1-6	.	TGCAGCGTTGTTCTCGCGGGACGGTATAATTCACCCCTCCACTTT	CSVVLAGRYNSPLHF
TRBV29-1	.	TRBJ1-2	.	TGCAGCGTTGAAGGGACTACCGGCTACACCTTC	CSVEGTTGYTF
TRBV5-1	.	TRBJ2-1	.	TGCGCCAGCAGCTATACGACAGCCAGCAATGAGCAGTTCTTC	CASSYTTASNEQFF
TRBV5-1	once	TRBJ1-2	TRBD1	TGCGCCAGCAGCCAGACAGGGGCGGGAGGCTACACCTTC	CASSQTGAGGYTF
TRBV18	.	TRBJ2-5	TRBD1	TGTGCCAGCTCAACGAACAGGGGAGAGGAGACCCAGTACTTC	CASSTNRGEETQYF
TRBV19	once	TRBJ1-4	.	TGTGCCAGTAGGACAGCCTTTAATGAAAAACTGTTTTTT	CASRTAFNEKLFF
TRBV6-6	.	TRBJ1-6	.	TGTGCCAGCAGTTACTCGACGGGGAGGCGTTCACCCCTCCACTTT	CASSYSTGRRSPLHF
TRBV18	once	TRBJ2-3	TRBD2	TGTGCCAGCTCACCACTAGCGGGGGCCACAGATACGCAGTATTTT	CASSPLAGATDTQYF
TRBV30	.	TRBJ1-1	.	TGTGCCTGGAGTCGGGACACGGTCACTGAAGCTTTCTTT	CAWSRDTVTEAFF
TRBV18	.	TRBJ2-3	TRBD1	TGTGCCAGCTCACCACGGGACAGTCCGCAGTATTTT	CASSPRDSPQYF